The clone carrying this TCR beta chain was found a few times. Its antigen is unknown. The data originate from a study of response to subunit inactivated influenza vaccine. V dropped 7 bases and J dropped 0 bases, with 13 bases sitting between them. The CDR3 length is 15 residues. CDR1 ENHRY and CDR2 SYGVKD come from the germline V gene. TCRdb re-derived calls from the RT-PCR reads in MiXCR, one entry per CDR3 protein. The repertoire includes 650,000 to 800,000 distinct CDR3 sequences, approximately 15% of them detected once, and 6.5% to 8.5% sits in the top ten. Study-wide results and caveats: Every seasonal influenza vaccination brings in few new T cells, the authors suggested.

This sequence joins TRBV10-3 and TRBJ2-1, with a tentative D call TRBD1 (6 bases). The specimen comprised PBMCs from blood, sampled 14 to 15 days before vaccination. The receptor was derived from a middle-aged man who received an inactivated influenza vaccine. For the CDR3, the DNA is TGTGCCATCAATGGTGGACAGAGCTCCTACAATGAGCAGTTCTTC. Translated, it gives CAINGGQSSYNEQFF.